This record concerns one T cell receptor beta chain sequence. Its antigen is not yet known. No base quality information exists; no much larger clone differs at one position. Participants in the prospective study were enrolled through a virtual design, were aged roughly 18 to 100 years, and lived in some 24 United States geographic areas. To assign participants to cohorts, the prospective study relied on clinical history that participants themselves reported in a screening survey and a study questionnaire. Recovered participants in ImmuneRACE Cohort 3 were defined as having two consecutive negative NP/OP PCR tests, clearance from a healthcare professional, or resolution of symptoms. Mobile phlebotomists in the prospective study collected whole blood, serum and a nasopharyngeal or oropharyngeal swab from every participant. Prospective study participants could optionally give additional blood draws and questionnaires over an approximately 2-month period. Before DNA extraction, prospective study blood samples were shipped either frozen or at room temperature.

V and J are trimmed by 1 base and 0 bases, and the gene matches miss 4 bases of the junction. The germline V gene sets CDR1 to SGHTA and CDR2 to FQGNSA. Including the terminal cysteine and phenylalanine, the CDR3 comprises 18 residues. Only the CDR3 DNA stays, 54 bases, in frame from base 1. This record belongs to a study of blood T cell repertoires in COVID-19 (TCRdb year 2020). Notes on the research overall: The collaborator samples originated in the United States, Italy and Spain and spanned the acute and convalescent phases of COVID-19. The prospective study material was composed of cDNA or gDNA derived from T cells, B-cell-depleted T cells, or PBMCs. The dataset comprised deeply sampled blood TCRbeta repertoires from subjects exposed to, actively infected with, or recovered from COVID-19. The repertoires were released in a freely available public database intended as a resource for research on the immune response to SARS-CoV-2. Samples came from the ongoing ImmuneRACE study (first 160 participants) plus 1,254 subjects from 6 global collaborators. Sample metadata almost always included a de-identified subject ID, COVID-19 status, age in years and sex. Where available, HLA class I and class II types were taken from metadata supplied by the sample provider and were not determined by assay-based typing.

Overall study outcomes, separate from this receptor: The quantity of clinical and demographic metadata differed by source and by participant and was supplied without curation.

TCRbeta CDR3 regions were amplified from genomic DNA using the immunoSEQ Assay, a bias-controlled multiplex PCR. The published analysis was carried out like this. Nucleated cell counts per sample were estimated from amplification of reference gene primers within the assay. To quantify the absolute abundance of each unique TCRbeta CDR3 rearrangement, sequence reads were collapsed and filtered. For each sample, productive Simpson clonality was calculated as the square root of Simpson's diversity index over productive rearrangements. Entries here come from immuneACCESS through TCRdb and include only in-frame sequences with V and J called. Some clones fail to appear in such tables; in the studies checked, an unresolved V gene covers under half of the shortfall, and the cause of the remainder is unknown. D and trimming were read from the DNA, whereas the V and J calls and clone size are those reported in that table. This sample gives roughly 300,000 clones in total; around 84% of them show up just once. Approximately 4.1% of the sample comes from the top ten.

The sequence came from a man aged 30-40 years who had recovered from COVID-19. The chain was built from TRBV7-2 and TRBJ2-7, with 15 bases in between that match TRBD2. What was sequenced was PBMCs or T cells enriched from blood (not recorded which). The CDR3 amino acid sequence is: CASSLVGLAGGSSYEQYF. The DNA sequence follows: TGTGCCAGCAGCTTAGTCGGACTAGCGGGGGGGAGCTCCTACGAGCAGTACTTC.